The 32 T cell receptor beta chains listed next were all sequenced from one sample in a study of T cell changes during pregnancy in multiple sclerosis. The method was immunoSEQ multiplex PCR; TCRdb's version includes in-frame clones alone and lacks a portion of them. The sample includes about 55,000 clones, over 80% of them seen just once. Sequences were derived from CD4+ T cells from peripheral blood mononuclear cells, sampled in the first trimester of pregnancy. The receptors derive from a female donor with multiple sclerosis, enrolled in a pregnancy study.

This clone has only a few counts. The chain is built from TRBV29-1 and TRBJ1-1; no clear D. V lost 3 bases, J lost 5 bases, and 7 bases lay in between. Germline V gives CDR1 SQVTM, CDR2 ANQGSEA. This CDR3 has 11 amino acids. The CDR3 sequence is CSVDMRTEAFF. CDR3 DNA sequence: TGCAGCGTTGACATGAGGACTGAAGCTTTCTTT.

The chain employs TRBV7-3 and TRBJ2-1, with 15 positions matching TRBD2. V dropped 5 bases and J dropped 1; count of bases not matched to a gene: 9. Germline V CDR1 and CDR2: SGHTA, FQGTGA. The CDR3 loop spans 19 amino acids. The CDR3 sequence: CASSPWTSGRALSYNEQFF. CDR3 DNA sequence: TGTGCCAGCAGCCCCTGGACTAGCGGGAGGGCCCTATCCTACAATGAGCAGTTCTTC.

V usage is TRBV9 and J usage is TRBJ2-1; 7 bases match TRBD2. After removal of 0 bases from V and 9 bases from J, the junction contained 9 bases not matched to a gene. Per the germline V gene, CDR1 is SGDLS and CDR2 is YYNGEE. The CDR3 sequence is 15 residues long. CDR3 bases: TGTGCCAGCAGCGTAGACGGGCGGGAGTTTAGTGAGCAGTTCTTC. The encoded protein is CASSVDGREFSEQFF.

CDR3 residues: CASSSPSTELAKNIQYF. Here the CDR3 DNA reads TGTGCCAGCAGCTCACCCTCGACAGAACTAGCCAAAAACATTCAGTACTTC. The chain uses TRBV5-6 and TRBJ2-4, with D perhaps TRBD1 (5 bases). V shed 3 bases and J shed 0 bases, with 16 bases lying between them. The CDR3 totals 17 residues. Germline CDR1 SGHDT, CDR2 YYEEEE.

The rearrangement uses TRBV28 and TRBJ1-5; tentatively, D is TRBD1 (6 bases). The CDR3 spans 15 residues. Germline V gives CDR1 MDHEN, CDR2 SYDVKM. Trimming took 4 bases from V and 1 from J, leaving 11 bases between them. The CDR3 loop reads CASSSPGQSNQPQHF. DNA for the CDR3: TGTGCCAGCAGTTCACCCGGACAGAGCAATCAGCCCCAGCATTTT.

The chain is built from TRBV20-1 and TRBJ2-5; D unclear. CDR3 size: 10 residues. The V end lost 3 bases, the J end lost 5 bases, and 4 bases lay between the germline ends. Germline V gene lookup returns CDR1 DFQATT and CDR2 SNEGSKA (reference sequence). The CDR3 loop is CSASEETQYF. For the CDR3, the DNA is TGCAGTGCTAGCGAGGAGACCCAGTACTTC.

The V call is TRBV7-6, the J call TRBJ2-5; the D gene is possibly TRBD2 (7 bases). The V gene lost 1 base and the J gene lost 5 bases, with 11 bases spanning the gap. Germline-derived CDR1 and CDR2 are SGHVS and FNYEAQ. CDR3 length: 14 amino acids. The chain's CDR3 is CASSLGGGVETQYF. The DNA for the CDR3 is TGTGCCAGCAGCTTAGGCGGGGGCGTCGAGACCCAGTACTTC.

The chain has TRBV14 and TRBJ2-7; D perhaps matches TRBD2 (5 bases). Germline V gives CDR1 SGHDN, CDR2 FVKESK. The germline V and J ends were trimmed by 0 bases and 6 bases, with 15 bases remaining between them. The CDR3 totals 15 residues. CDR3 sequence (DNA): TGTGCCAGCAGCCAAGAAGGGAGATCCCCTACCGAGCAGTACTTC. It specifies CASSQEGRSPTEQYF.

The V and J genes are TRBV2 and TRBJ2-1; no reliable D call. CDR1 and CDR2 (germline): SNHLY, FYNNEI. The CDR3 totals 14 residues. V was cut by 8 bases and J by 2 bases, with 13 bases left in between. CDR3 region: CASGQSGPYNEQFF. CDR3 coding DNA: TGTGCCAGCGGGCAAAGTGGGCCCTACAATGAGCAGTTCTTC.

This chain connects TRBV28 to TRBJ2-7; the D is unclear. Per the germline V gene, CDR1 is MDHEN and CDR2 is SYDVKM. With 3 bases removed from V and 2 bases from J, the gap between germline ends came to 14 bases. This CDR3 contains 15 residues. The CDR3 DNA sequence: TGTGCCAGCAGTTTGGCCCGATACTATGCCTACGAGCAGTACTTC. The encoded protein is CASSLARYYAYEQYF.

The chain recombines TRBV2 with TRBJ2-4; no firm D call. The CDR3 loop spans 14 amino acids. CDR1 SNHLY and CDR2 FYNNEI come from the germline V gene. The V gene lost 8 bases and the J gene lost 4 bases, with 15 bases spanning the gap. CDR3 nucleotide sequence: TGTGCCAGCGGTCCGGTCGCAAAAAAAAACATTCAGTACTTC. Translating it yields CASGPVAKKNIQYF.

The gene calls are TRBV9 and TRBJ1-6; a possible D gene is TRBD1 (6 bases). Trimming stripped 5 bases from V and 5 bases from J, with 11 bases between. The CDR3 is made up of 14 amino acids. Germline lookup yields CDR1 SGDLS and CDR2 YYNGEE. The CDR3 sequence is CASRLGADNSPLHF. The CDR3, as DNA: TGTGCCAGCAGATTGGGGGCTGATAATTCACCCCTCCACTTT.

CDR3 in DNA: TGTGCCATCAGTGAGTCGAAACTTGGACAGGTATTGGGCTATGGCTACACCTTC. As protein: CAISESKLGQVLGYGYTF. The rearrangement links TRBV10-3 to TRBJ1-2; 7 positions agree with TRBD1. The CDR3 runs to 18 residues. V dropped 0 bases and J dropped 4; count of bases not matched to a gene: 14. From germline, CDR1 is ENHRY and CDR2 SYGVKD.

The rearrangement joins TRBV5-1 to TRBJ1-2; 9 bases align to TRBD1. With 4 bases clipped from V and 8 bases from J, the junction kept 21 bases outside the gene matches. The V gene's germline CDR1 is SGHRS and CDR2 YFSETQ. The CDR3 length is 18 residues. The CDR3 nucleotides read TGCGCCAGCAGCCCCCCTGGGACAGGGCCCTCAGCGGTTAGGGGCTACACCTTC. Amino acids: CASSPPGTGPSAVRGYTF. Full variable domain (outside the CDR3, taken from reference TRBV5-1 and TRBJ1-2): KAGVTQTPRYLIKTRGQQVTLSCSPISGHRSVSWYQQTPGQGLQFLFEYFSETQRNKGNFPGRFSGRQFSNSRSEMNVSTLELGDSALYLCASSPPGTGPSAVRGYTFGSGTRLTVV.

The chain has TRBV5-6 and TRBJ2-5; D is possibly TRBD1 (6 bases). V was cut by 4 bases and J by 5 bases, with 12 bases left in between. The germline V gene encodes CDR1 SGHDT and CDR2 YYEEEE. This CDR3 comprises 13 residues. The CDR3 loop reads CASSGGQRETQYF. DNA of the CDR3: TGTGCCAGCAGCGGAGGACAGAGGGAGACCCAGTACTTC.

The chain has TRBV6-5 and TRBJ2-3; D call uncertain. The CDR3 length is 13 residues. Trimming took 3 bases from V and 4 from J, leaving 8 bases between them. Looked up from germline, CDR1 is MNHEY and CDR2 is SVGAGI. The CDR3 protein is CASSYTGADTQYF. The CDR3 DNA is TGTGCCAGCAGTTATACTGGAGCAGATACGCAGTATTTT.

The V gene is TRBV29-1, the J gene TRBJ2-7, with D perhaps matching TRBD1 (6 bases). CDR3 length equals 13 residues. Between the trimmed V and J ends, which lost 5 bases and 0 bases, there was a span of 11 bases. Germline CDR1 reads SQVTM; CDR2 reads ANQGSEA. The CDR3 bases are TGCAGCGTTTTCGGGACATCCTCCTACGAGCAGTACTTC. Its translation: CSVFGTSSYEQYF.

CDR3 DNA: TGTGCCAGCAGCCGGACTAGCGGGGTTGGGAATGAGCAGTTCTTC. As protein: CASSRTSGVGNEQFF. This chain joins TRBV6-5 and TRBJ2-1; 12 bases agree with TRBD2. This CDR3 spans 15 amino acids. J gave up 7 bases and V 6 bases, and 7 bases lay outside the gene matches. Germline values: CDR1 MNHEY, CDR2 SVGAGI.

The CDR3 DNA is TGCGCCAGCAGCCCCTCCAGCGTGGAGGGTGAAAAACTGTTTTTT. Translation: CASSPSSVEGEKLFF. The chain links TRBV4-1 to TRBJ1-4; the D is unclear. Germline CDR1 MGHRA, CDR2 YSYEKL. V was shortened by 4 bases and J by 7 bases, with 16 bases between the two germline ends. This CDR3 is 15 amino acids long.

The gene calls are TRBV6-6 and TRBJ2-1, with 8 bases that match TRBD1. This CDR3 has 12 residues. V was pared by 6 bases and J by 12 bases, with 7 bases of the junction left unmatched. Germline V lookup: CDR1 MNHNY, CDR2 SVGAGI (reference sequence). The DNA for the CDR3 is TGTGCCAGCAGATCGACAGGGGCGGGGCAGTTCTTC. Amino acid sequence: CASRSTGAGQFF.

This chain joins TRBV19 and TRBJ2-7; TRBD1 matches 9 bases. Germline V gene data show CDR1 as LNHDA and CDR2 as SQIVND (reference sequence). The CDR3 runs to 14 residues. V shed 7 bases, J shed 5 bases, and the junction held 9 bases outside the gene matches. In nucleotides, the CDR3 is TGTGCCAGTACTCGGACAGGGGCTTTCCACGAGCAGTACTTC. It codes for CASTRTGAFHEQYF.

This chain uses TRBV7-2 with TRBJ2-7; 9 bases match TRBD1. This CDR3 has 15 amino acids. CDR1 is SGHTA, CDR2 FQGNSA, per germline. J was trimmed by 7 bases and V by 2 bases; bases with no gene match: 9. CDR3 in amino acids: CASSLSGRDRDEQYF. CDR3 DNA: TGTGCCAGCAGCTTATCAGGCCGGGACAGGGATGAGCAGTACTTC.

The rearrangement links TRBV19 to TRBJ2-5; tentatively, D is TRBD2 (6 bases). Trimming left V 0 bases short and J 4 bases short, with 12 bases between. This CDR3 comprises 15 residues. From germline, CDR1 is LNHDA and CDR2 SQIVND (reference sequence). CDR3 nucleotide sequence: TGTGCCAGTAGTATAGACAGGAGGGCCGGAGAGACCCAGTACTTC. Its translation: CASSIDRRAGETQYF.

CDR3: CASSYGGQGYEQYF. The CDR3 region has the DNA TGTGCCAGCAGTTACGGGGGACAGGGCTACGAGCAGTACTTC. The V call is TRBV6-5, the J call TRBJ2-7; 9 bases fit TRBD1. V lost 2 bases to trimming and J lost 3 bases; unmatched junction nucleotides: 2. The CDR3 contains 14 residues. From germline, CDR1 is MNHEY and CDR2 SVGAGI.

The CDR3 region has the DNA TGTGCCAGTAGTACGACAGGGGGCTACCAAGAGACCCAGTACTTC. This codes for CASSTTGGYQETQYF. The chain couples TRBV19 to TRBJ2-5, with 10 bases identical to TRBD1. The CDR3 is made up of 15 amino acids. J lost 0 bases, V lost 4 bases, and 2 bases had no gene match. Per germline, CDR1 LNHDA and CDR2 SQIVND (reference sequence).

J is TRBJ1-1 and V is TRBV30, with a possible D match to TRBD1 (6 bases). CDR3 length: 12 amino acids. Per germline, CDR1 GTSNPN and CDR2 SVGIG (reference sequence). Between the trimmed V and J ends, which lost 6 bases and 5 bases, there was a span of 13 bases. The CDR3 DNA follows: TGTGCCTGTCAGTTACAGGGAACTGAAGCTTTCTTT. Amino acids: CACQLQGTEAFF. Full variable domain (missing parts from reference TRBV30 and TRBJ1-1): SQTIHQWPATLVQPVGSPLSLECTVEGTSNPNLYWYRQAAGRGLQLLFYSVGIGQISSEVPQNLSASRPQDRQFILSSKKLLLSDSGFYLCACQLQGTEAFFGQGTRLTVV.

The table lists this clone with a few counts. The rearrangement links TRBV2 to TRBJ1-5; a possible D gene is TRBD1 (6 bases). There are 13 residues in the CDR3. V was trimmed by 8 bases and J by 1 base, leaving 9 bases between them. CDR1 is SNHLY, CDR2 FYNNEI, per germline. The CDR3 is CASLRGSNQPQHF. The CDR3 DNA sequence: TGTGCCAGCCTGAGGGGGAGCAATCAGCCCCAGCATTTT.

The rearrangement uses TRBV9 and TRBJ2-1; TRBD2 aligns across 9 bases. The CDR3 covers 17 residues. Germline lookup yields CDR1 SGDLS and CDR2 YYNGEE. V lost 0 bases to trimming and J lost 8 bases; unmatched junction nucleotides: 12. The CDR3 DNA is TGTGCCAGCAGCGTAGGGGATGATGCGGGGGGGCTCGATGAGCAGTTCTTC. This sequence encodes CASSVGDDAGGLDEQFF. Full variable domain (outside the CDR3, taken from reference TRBV9 and TRBJ2-1): DSGVTQTPKHLITATGQRVTLRCSPRSGDLSVYWYQQSLDQGLQFLIQYYNGEERAKGNILERFSAQQFPDLHSELNLSSLELGDSALYFCASSVGDDAGGLDEQFFGPGTRLTVL.

This sequence joins TRBV5-1 and TRBJ2-7; D is unclear. Germline CDR1 SGHRS, CDR2 YFSETQ. V lost 0 bases and J 0 bases, leaving 7 bases between the germline ends. The CDR3 covers 14 residues. The CDR3 sequence is CASSLDSSSYEQYF. The CDR3 bases are TGCGCCAGCAGCTTGGACTCGAGCTCCTACGAGCAGTACTTC.

The gene calls are TRBV28 and TRBJ1-5, with a tentative D call TRBD1 (5 bases). CDR3 length: 13 residues. Germline V gene sequence: CDR1 MDHEN, CDR2 SYDVKM. V was pared by 11 bases and J by 8 bases, with 19 bases between. CDR3 DNA: TGTGCCGTTCATCGACAGCCCCAAGAGCCCCAGCATTTT. It yields the protein CAVHRQPQEPQHF.

J is TRBJ2-3 and V is TRBV7-2; 9 bases are a match to TRBD1. CDR3 length equals 14 residues. V lost 5 bases, J lost 3 bases, and 3 bases stayed unmatched. Germline CDR1 reads SGHTA; CDR2 reads FQGNSA. The CDR3 is CASSLGTGTDTQYF. CDR3 bases: TGTGCCAGCAGCCTAGGGACAGGGACAGATACGCAGTATTTT. The full variable domain, completed using reference TRBV7-2 and TRBJ2-3, is GAGVSQSPSNKVTEKGKDVELRCDPISGHTALYWYRQSLGQGLEFLIYFQGNSAPDKSGLPSDRFSAERTGGSVSTLTIQRTQQEDSAVYLCASSLGTGTDTQYFGPGTRLTVL.

V is TRBV19 and J is TRBJ2-7, with D perhaps matching TRBD2 (6 bases). V shed 4 bases and J shed 4 bases, with 14 bases lying between them. The CDR3 runs to 14 residues. Germline CDR1 LNHDA, CDR2 SQIVND (reference sequence). DNA for the CDR3: TGTGCCAGTAGTACCCAGGGAGGAAGTTACGAGCAGTACTTC. Its translation is CASSTQGGSYEQYF.